The 28 T cell receptor beta chains given below trace back to one sample, sequenced in a study of blood T cell repertoires in COVID-19. Produced via immunoSEQ multiplex PCR; TCRdb's table is partial and in-frame only. The repertoire consists of 150,000 or so clones, with around 89% occurring once and the leading ten covering less than 3%. Source material: peripheral blood. These receptors originate from a man aged 55 to 70 with active or convalescent COVID-19.

The rearrangement joins TRBV7-6 to TRBJ1-1; D is unclear. Germline V lookup: CDR1 SGHVS, CDR2 FNYEAQ. Between the trimmed V and J ends, which lost 3 bases and 1 base, there was a span of 12 bases. This CDR3 has 15 residues. In nucleotides, the CDR3 is TGTGCCAGCAGCTTGTCGGCGGGCCAGAACACTGAAGCTTTCTTT. Protein sequence: CASSLSAGQNTEAFF.

V usage is TRBV7-2 and J usage is TRBJ2-1, with D uncertain. Germline V gene sequence: CDR1 SGHTA, CDR2 FQGNSA. Trimming left V 7 bases short and J 4 bases short, with 11 bases between. CDR3 size: 13 residues. CDR3 DNA sequence: TGTGCCAGCATGACTCTTAATTACAATGAGCAGTTCTTC. Translation: CASMTLNYNEQFF.

V and J are TRBV20-1 and TRBJ2-7; the D gene is possibly TRBD2 (6 bases). The CDR3 is 11 amino acids. Germline V CDR1 and CDR2: DFQATT, SNEGSKA (reference sequence). V lost 6 bases and J 5 bases, leaving 11 bases between the germline ends. CDR3: CSAPTGDEQYF. CDR3 bases: TGCAGTGCCCCCACGGGGGACGAGCAGTACTTC.

The chain joins TRBV30 to TRBJ2-3, with 8 positions matching TRBD1. With V trimmed by 2 bases and J by 5 bases, 6 bases remained unmatched. Looked up from germline, CDR1 is GTSNPN and CDR2 is SVGIG (reference sequence). This CDR3 is built from 14 residues. The CDR3 coding sequence is TGTGCCTGGAGTATACAGGGGGTAGGAGATACGCAGTATTTT. It encodes CAWSIQGVGDTQYF. Variable domain in full (rest from reference TRBV30 and TRBJ2-3): SQTIHQWPATLVQPVGSPLSLECTVEGTSNPNLYWYRQAAGRGLQLLFYSVGIGQISSEVPQNLSASRPQDRQFILSSKKLLLSDSGFYLCAWSIQGVGDTQYFGPGTRLTVL.

V usage is TRBV27 and J usage is TRBJ2-7, with a possible D match to TRBD1 (6 bases). Germline values: CDR1 MNHEY, CDR2 SMNVEV (reference sequence). The V gene lost 6 bases and the J gene lost 0 bases, with 9 bases spanning the gap. The CDR3 length is 13 residues. The CDR3, as DNA: TGTGCCAGCAGACGGACAGCCTCCTACGAGCAGTACTTC. Translating it yields CASRRTASYEQYF.

The chain carries TRBV5-1 and TRBJ1-1, with a weak D call TRBD1 (6 bases). The V end lost 2 bases, the J end lost 2 bases, and 13 bases lay between the germline ends. The CDR3 extends over 15 amino acids. Germline V CDR1 and CDR2: SGHRS, YFSETQ. CDR3 nucleotide sequence: TGCGCCAGCAGCTTCGAAGGGACAACAAACACTGAAGCTTTCTTT. Its translation: CASSFEGTTNTEAFF. Based on the CDR3 plus reference TRBV5-1 and TRBJ1-1, the full variable domain is KAGVTQTPRYLIKTRGQQVTLSCSPISGHRSVSWYQQTPGQGLQFLFEYFSETQRNKGNFPGRFSGRQFSNSRSEMNVSTLELGDSALYLCASSFEGTTNTEAFFGQGTRLTVV.

V usage is TRBV7-3 and J usage is TRBJ1-5; 8 positions match TRBD1. The CDR3 covers 14 residues. Germline trimming cut 4 bases from V and 3 bases from J; bases unmatched to any gene: 2. Germline CDR1 is SGHTA and CDR2 is FQGTGA. Written as DNA, the CDR3 is TGTGCCAGCAGCTCGGGACAGGTCAATCAGCCCCAGCATTTT. Its protein product is CASSSGQVNQPQHF. The full variable domain, rest sourced from reference TRBV7-3 and TRBJ1-5, is GAGVSQTPSNKVTEKGKYVELRCDPISGHTALYWYRQSLGQGPEFLIYFQGTGAADDSGLPNDRFFAVRPEGSVSTLKIQRTERGDSAVYLCASSSGQVNQPQHFGDGTRLSIL.

The chain recombines TRBV3-1 (or the pseudogene TRBV3-2) with TRBJ2-5, with D unclear. CDR1 is LGHDT and CDR2 is YNNKEL in the germline V gene (reference sequence). V was cut by 3 bases and J by 1 base, with 9 bases left in between. This CDR3 is 14 amino acids long. The CDR3 loop is CASSHYSLQETQYF. The CDR3, as DNA: TGTGCCAGCAGCCACTACTCCCTCCAAGAGACCCAGTACTTC.

This sequence joins TRBV5-4 and TRBJ2-7, with 8 bases fitting TRBD2. The CDR3 is 15 residues long. The V segment lost 3 bases and the J segment 3 bases; nucleotides outside the gene matches: 8. Germline V gives CDR1 SGHNT, CDR2 YYREEE (reference sequence). CDR3 nucleotides: TGTGCCAGCAGCTCCAGTCTAGCGGGTGGCTACGAGCAGTACTTC. It codes for CASSSSLAGGYEQYF.

The V gene is TRBV5-4, the J gene TRBJ1-4; D possibly corresponds to TRBD1 (5 bases). V was trimmed by 5 bases and J by 11 bases, leaving 16 bases between them. The CDR3 spans 13 residues. Looked up from germline, CDR1 is SGHNT and CDR2 is YYREEE (reference sequence). This chain's CDR3 is CASSSGGGGKLFF. The CDR3, as DNA: TGTGCCAGCAGTAGCGGCGGGGGTGGGAAACTGTTTTTT.

The rearrangement uses TRBV7-8 and TRBJ1-2, with TRBD1 identical over 7 bases. Germline CDR1 and CDR2: SGHVS and FQNEAQ. The J segment lost 4 bases and the V segment lost 1 base, leaving 6 bases of the junction unmatched. This CDR3 has 15 amino acids. CDR3 DNA: TGTGCCAGCAGCTTAGGACAGGGACGTGTCTATGGCTACACCTTC. This sequence encodes CASSLGQGRVYGYTF. The whole variable domain, filled in from reference TRBV7-8 and TRBJ1-2, reads GAGVSQSPRYKVAKRGQDVALRCDPISGHVSLFWYQQALGQGPEFLTYFQNEAQLDKSGLPSDRFFAERPEGSVSTLKIQRTQQEDSAVYLCASSLGQGRVYGYTFGSGTRLTVV.

The DNA of the CDR3 is TGTGCCAGCAGCGTAGGGCACCGGGACTCTGGAAACACCATATATTTT. This sequence encodes CASSVGHRDSGNTIYF. The chain uses TRBV9 and TRBJ1-3, with no clear D. The V gene's germline CDR1 is SGDLS and CDR2 YYNGEE. Trimming left V 0 bases short and J 0 bases short, with 10 bases between. There are 16 residues in the CDR3.

The chain joins TRBV7-2 to TRBJ2-3, with 11 bases matching TRBD2. Germline values: CDR1 SGHTA, CDR2 FQGNSA. V was pared by 5 bases and J by 2 bases, with 6 bases of the junction left unmatched. There are 16 residues in the CDR3. CDR3 residues: CASSQIAGGLTDTQYF. In DNA, the CDR3 is TGTGCCAGCAGCCAGATAGCGGGGGGGCTCACAGATACGCAGTATTTT.

V is TRBV7-2 and J is TRBJ2-3; no definite D call. The ends were cut back, 3 bases at V and 1 base at J, with 8 bases in the middle. The CDR3 sequence is 14 residues long. The germline V gene encodes CDR1 SGHTA and CDR2 FQGNSA. The CDR3 DNA follows: TGTGCCAGCAGCTTCCGGGTCCGCACAGATACGCAGTATTTT. It codes for CASSFRVRTDTQYF.

V and J are TRBV9 and TRBJ2-7, with D hard to call. CDR3 length: 15 residues. Germline CDR1 reads SGDLS; CDR2 reads YYNGEE. The V gene lost 2 bases and the J gene lost 1 base, with 13 bases spanning the gap. CDR3 loop: CASSVGDLVSYEQYF. The CDR3, as DNA: TGTGCCAGCAGCGTGGGCGATTTAGTTTCCTACGAGCAGTACTTC.

This sequence joins TRBV25-1 and TRBJ1-4; TRBD1 matches at 8 bases. The CDR3 totals 15 residues. CDR1 and CDR2 from the germline V gene are MGHDK and SYGVNS. J was trimmed by 7 bases and V by 3 bases; bases with no gene match: 7. The CDR3 nucleotides read TGTGCCAGCAGTGATTACACAGGGGGACTTGAAAAACTGTTTTTT. Amino acid sequence: CASSDYTGGLEKLFF. The complete variable domain, with remaining parts taken from reference TRBV25-1 and TRBJ1-4, reads EADIYQTPRYLVIGTGKKITLECSQTMGHDKMYWYQQDPGMELHLIHYSYGVNSTEKGDLSSESTVSRIRTEHFPLTLESARPSHTSQYLCASSDYTGGLEKLFFGSGTQLSVL.

The rearrangement links TRBV7-2 to TRBJ2-7, with D perhaps TRBD2 (6 bases). V lost 3 bases, J lost 3 bases, and 15 bases lay in between. The V gene's germline CDR1 is SGHTA and CDR2 FQGNSA. CDR3 size: 15 residues. This CDR3 is CASSFTISGIYEQYF. CDR3 DNA sequence: TGTGCCAGCAGCTTTACGATTAGCGGTATCTACGAGCAGTACTTC. The whole variable domain, remainder taken from reference TRBV7-2 and TRBJ2-7, is GAGVSQSPSNKVTEKGKDVELRCDPISGHTALYWYRQSLGQGLEFLIYFQGNSAPDKSGLPSDRFSAERTGGSVSTLTIQRTQQEDSAVYLCASSFTISGIYEQYFGPGTRLTVT.

The rearrangement joins TRBV30 to TRBJ1-2; D is possibly TRBD1 (6 bases). Trimming stripped 3 bases from V and 4 bases from J, with 18 bases between. The CDR3 is made up of 15 amino acids. From germline, CDR1 is GTSNPN and CDR2 SVGIG (reference sequence). The CDR3 region is CAWRGGQTPGYGYTF. DNA of the CDR3: TGTGCCTGGAGGGGGGGGCAGACACCCGGCTATGGCTACACCTTC. Filled out from reference TRBV30 and TRBJ1-2, the complete variable domain reads SQTIHQWPATLVQPVGSPLSLECTVEGTSNPNLYWYRQAAGRGLQLLFYSVGIGQISSEVPQNLSASRPQDRQFILSSKKLLLSDSGFYLCAWRGGQTPGYGYTFGSGTRLTVV.

The J gene is TRBJ2-7, the V gene TRBV28; D perhaps matches TRBD2 (7 bases). Germline V gene data show CDR1 as MDHEN and CDR2 as SYDVKM. Between the trimmed V and J ends, which lost 10 bases and 6 bases, there was a span of 16 bases. The CDR3 loop spans 12 amino acids. The CDR3 sequence is CAIGGDTLEQYF. DNA of the CDR3: TGTGCCATAGGGGGGGACACCCTCGAGCAGTACTTC.

This chain uses TRBV7-9 with TRBJ2-3, with 8 bases lining up with TRBD1. Germline CDR1 and CDR2: SEHNR and FQNEAQ (reference sequence). CDR3 length: 13 amino acids. V dropped 7 bases and J dropped 6; count of bases not matched to a gene: 6. CDR3 protein: CASTQGAMDTQYF. CDR3 bases: TGTGCCAGCACCCAGGGGGCAATGGATACGCAGTATTTT.

This chain joins TRBV20-1 and TRBJ1-2, with D unclear. CDR3 size: 11 residues. The germline V gene encodes CDR1 DFQATT and CDR2 SNEGSKA (reference sequence). V was clipped by 6 bases and J by 4 bases, with 9 bases between them. DNA of the CDR3: TGCAGTGCGCAGACACTCTATGGCTACACCTTC. It encodes CSAQTLYGYTF.

The V gene is TRBV27, the J gene TRBJ1-2; 9 bases line up with TRBD1. The germline V gene has CDR1 MNHEY and CDR2 SMNVEV (reference sequence). The CDR3 is made up of 14 amino acids. V trimming: 5 bases; J trimming: 7 bases; junction bases outside the gene matches: 8. CDR3 coding DNA: TGTGCCAGCAGTCCATGGGACAGGGAGGTTGGCTACACCTTC. Its protein is CASSPWDREVGYTF.

The rearrangement uses TRBV6-5 and TRBJ1-2; 11 nucleotides agree with TRBD1. V lost 5 bases, J lost 8 bases, and 4 bases stayed unmatched. This CDR3 comprises 13 residues. CDR1 is MNHEY and CDR2 is SVGAGI in the germline V gene. CDR3 nucleotides: TGTGCCAGCAGTAAGGACAGGGGGCGGGGCTACACCTTC. Protein sequence: CASSKDRGRGYTF.

The rearrangement joins TRBV11-1 to TRBJ2-5, with D perhaps TRBD2 (5 bases). The germline gives CDR1 SGHAT, CDR2 FQDESV (reference sequence). Trimming removed 7 bases at V and 1 base at J, with 13 bases between. CDR3 length: 14 residues. In nucleotides, the CDR3 is TGTGCCAGCACCCCCGGGGTGTCCCAAGAGACCCAGTACTTC. It yields the protein CASTPGVSQETQYF.

The V call is TRBV27, the J call TRBJ2-7, with 8 bases matching TRBD1. Losses at the gene ends were 6 bases for V and 4 bases for J; bases not matched to a gene: 5. CDR1 MNHEY and CDR2 SMNVEV come from the germline V gene (reference sequence). This CDR3 comprises 13 residues. CDR3 nucleotide sequence: TGTGCCAGCAGAGAACAGGGGGTGTACGAGCAGTACTTC. This encodes CASREQGVYEQYF.

The chain couples TRBV7-2 to TRBJ2-1; 9 nucleotides match TRBD2. The germline V gene encodes CDR1 SGHTA and CDR2 FQGNSA. Trimming at V came to 5 bases and at J to 8 bases, leaving 13 bases not matched to a gene. The CDR3 has 16 residues. CDR3 nucleotides: TGTGCCAGCAGCCCCGCCCTAGGGGGCGGGGGGGATGAGCAGTTCTTC. Residues: CASSPALGGGGDEQFF.

This chain connects TRBV28 to TRBJ1-4; D is unclear. The CDR3 sequence is 17 residues long. The V gene lost 2 bases and the J gene lost 3 bases, with 16 bases spanning the gap. Germline V gene data show CDR1 as MDHEN and CDR2 as SYDVKM. In DNA, the CDR3 is TGTGCCAGCAGTTTACGCCGTATTTCGCAGTCTAATGAAAAACTGTTTTTT. Its protein product is CASSLRRISQSNEKLFF.

The gene calls are TRBV7-3 and TRBJ2-5; D might be TRBD2 (6 bases). Germline values: CDR1 SGHTA, CDR2 FQGTGA. Trimming removed 5 bases at V and 5 bases at J, with 12 bases between. This CDR3 spans 13 amino acids. Here the CDR3 reads CASSVLAEETQYF. The CDR3 bases are TGTGCCAGCAGCGTACTAGCCGAGGAGACCCAGTACTTC.